These 21 T cell receptor beta chains were all obtained from the same sample, sequenced in a study of T cell responses to AZD1222 COVID-19 vaccine. The data were produced by immunoSEQ multiplex PCR, yet TCRdb's version contains in-frame clones alone and is incomplete. The table records around 30,000 clones, approximately 93% of them present only once. The sample here was peripheral blood, taken on day 0 of AZD1222 vaccination. Receptor source: an adult in good health.

This clone was seen a single time. The chain is built from TRBV5-1 and TRBJ2-7, with D hard to call. The CDR3 extends over 15 amino acids. Trimming stripped 0 bases from V and 0 bases from J, with 10 bases between. In germline, CDR1 is SGHRS, CDR2 YFSETQ. CDR3 region: CASSLVGPSSYEQYF. The CDR3 DNA follows: TGCGCCAGCAGCTTGGTGGGCCCGAGCTCCTACGAGCAGTACTTC.

This chain connects TRBV10-2 to TRBJ1-5; perhaps TRBD1 as D (5 bases). Germline V gene data show CDR1 as WSHSY and CDR2 as SAAADI. The CDR3 consists of 15 residues. The V gene lost 0 bases and the J gene lost 4 bases, with 10 bases spanning the gap. The CDR3 protein is CASSESRGLNQPQHF. The CDR3 DNA follows: TGCGCCAGCAGTGAGTCGAGGGGACTTAATCAGCCCCAGCATTTT.

V gene TRBV21-1 combines with J gene TRBJ1-5; the DNA was not compared with TRBD1, the D call given in the table. TRBV21-1 is a listed pseudogene. The CDR3 runs to 16 residues. The CDR3 sequence is CASSMGTGGTSQPQHF. Written as DNA, the CDR3 is TGTGCCAGCAGCATGGGGACAGGGGGCACAAGTCAGCCCCAGCATTTT.

The CDR3 sequence is CASSSLDRVNYGYTF. CDR3 nucleotide sequence: TGTGCCAGCAGCTCCCTGGACAGGGTCAACTATGGCTACACCTTC. The gene calls are TRBV5-5 and TRBJ1-2; 8 bases match TRBD1. The CDR3 length is 15 residues. Germline CDR1 is SGHKS and CDR2 is YYEKEE (reference sequence). The trim removed 3 bases at V and 2 bases at J, leaving 6 bases unmatched.

The sample holds one count of this clone. V is TRBV12-3 or TRBV12-4 and J is TRBJ2-2, with 7 nucleotides matching TRBD2. The CDR3 has 13 amino acids. J gave up 4 bases and V 11 bases, and 7 bases lay outside the gene matches. The CDR3, as DNA: TGTGCCTGGGGAACTAGCGCCACCGGGGAGCTGTTTTTT. It translates to CAWGTSATGELFF.

DNA of the CDR3: TGTGCCAGCAGCTTAATGACAGGGAACACTGAAGCTTTCTTT. It yields the protein CASSLMTGNTEAFF. The gene calls are TRBV7-9 and TRBJ1-1; perhaps TRBD1 as D (6 bases). This CDR3 is 14 amino acids long. With 2 bases removed from V and 1 base from J, the gap between germline ends came to 8 bases. Germline CDR1 SEHNR, CDR2 FQNEAQ (reference sequence).

V and J are TRBV11-2 and TRBJ1-6; D perhaps matches TRBD1 (5 bases). Germline CDR1 reads SGHAT; CDR2 reads FQNNGV. V was shortened by 1 base and J by 4 bases, with 17 bases between the two germline ends. The CDR3 consists of 18 residues. CDR3 in amino acids: CASSLGGTAQDYNSPLHF. The CDR3 coding sequence is TGTGCCAGCAGCTTAGGGGGGACGGCGCAAGATTATAATTCACCCCTCCACTTT.

The V gene is TRBV29-1, the J gene TRBJ1-1; D is uncertain. Trimming took 4 bases from V and 3 from J, leaving 6 bases between them. The CDR3 length is 11 residues. The germline CDR1 and CDR2 sequences are SQVTM and ANQGSEA. The CDR3, as DNA: TGCAGCGTTGGGTGGGACACTGAAGCTTTCTTT. Amino acid sequence: CSVGWDTEAFF.

In DNA form, the CDR3 reads TGTGCCAGCAGTAGACCGGGACAGGTCTACGAGCAGTACTTC. Amino acid sequence: CASSRPGQVYEQYF. The chain couples TRBV7-8 to TRBJ2-7, with 8 bases identical to TRBD1. V lost 6 bases and J lost 3; bases outside the gene matches: 7. Germline CDR1 is SGHVS and CDR2 is FQNEAQ. This CDR3 has 14 residues.

The V gene is TRBV19, the J gene TRBJ1-1; D ambiguous. Looked up from germline, CDR1 is LNHDA and CDR2 is SQIVND (reference sequence). The length of the CDR3 is 11 residues. V dropped 3 bases and J dropped 1 base, with 0 bases sitting between them. The CDR3 region has the DNA TGTGCCAGTAGTATGAACACTGAAGCTTTCTTT. Translation gives CASSMNTEAFF.

J is TRBJ1-1 and V is TRBV20-1, with TRBD1 as a possible D gene (6 bases). Trimming cost V 5 bases and J 10 bases, with 11 bases left between them. Germline V gives CDR1 DFQATT, CDR2 SNEGSKA (reference sequence). This CDR3 has 10 amino acids. For the CDR3, the DNA is TGCAGTGCTTGGGGGCCCCCAGCTTTCTTT. Translation: CSAWGPPAFF.

The V gene is TRBV5-4, the J gene TRBJ2-5, with 8 nucleotides matching TRBD1. With 4 bases clipped from V and 0 bases from J, the junction kept 5 bases outside the gene matches. The CDR3 is 15 amino acids. In germline, CDR1 is SGHNT, CDR2 YYREEE (reference sequence). Written as DNA, the CDR3 is TGTGCCAGCAGCGGGGGACAGGAGTACCAAGAGACCCAGTACTTC. This codes for CASSGGQEYQETQYF. The variable domain in full, completed from reference TRBV5-4 and TRBJ2-5, reads ETGVTQSPTHLIKTRGQQVTLRCSSQSGHNTVSWYQQALGQGPQFIFQYYREEENGRGNFPPRFSGLQFPNYSSELNVNALELDDSALYLCASSGGQEYQETQYFGPGTRLLVL.

The chain joins TRBV7-2 to TRBJ1-2; no clear D. The germline V gene has CDR1 SGHTA and CDR2 FQGNSA. There are 13 residues in the CDR3. V lost 1 base, J lost 8 bases, and 11 bases lay in between. The CDR3 region is CASSLEGIRGYTF. DNA of the CDR3: TGTGCCAGCAGCTTAGAGGGCATCCGAGGCTACACCTTC. Using reference TRBV7-2 and TRBJ1-2 for the parts outside the CDR3, the full variable domain is GAGVSQSPSNKVTEKGKDVELRCDPISGHTALYWYRQSLGQGLEFLIYFQGNSAPDKSGLPSDRFSAERTGGSVSTLTIQRTQQEDSAVYLCASSLEGIRGYTFGSGTRLTVV.

The V gene is TRBV5-1, the J gene TRBJ2-2; TRBD1 matches at 9 bases. This CDR3 region has 16 residues. V lost 0 bases to trimming and J lost 4 bases; unmatched junction nucleotides: 4. Germline-derived CDR1 and CDR2 are SGHRS and YFSETQ. As DNA, the CDR3 is TGCGCCAGCAGCTTGGCCGGACAGGGGCCCACCGGGGAGCTGTTTTTT. Amino acids: CASSLAGQGPTGELFF.

V usage is TRBV9 and J usage is TRBJ1-1; a weak D match, TRBD1 (5 bases). Germline assignment: CDR1 SGDLS and CDR2 YYNGEE. The CDR3 runs to 19 residues. V was shortened by 0 bases and J by 1 base, with 22 bases between the two germline ends. The CDR3 DNA is TGTGCCAGCAGCGTAGCTAGGGCGGGGGGAGCCCCCGGGAACACTGAAGCTTTCTTT. The encoded protein is CASSVARAGGAPGNTEAFF. The variable domain in full, completed from reference TRBV9 and TRBJ1-1, reads DSGVTQTPKHLITATGQRVTLRCSPRSGDLSVYWYQQSLDQGLQFLIQYYNGEERAKGNILERFSAQQFPDLHSELNLSSLELGDSALYFCASSVARAGGAPGNTEAFFGQGTRLTVV.

The rearrangement uses TRBV2 and TRBJ1-2; 11 bases are shared with TRBD1. The V gene's germline CDR1 is SNHLY and CDR2 FYNNEI. The CDR3 is 15 residues long. The J segment lost 4 bases and the V segment lost 6 bases, leaving 7 bases of the junction unmatched. CDR3 DNA sequence: TGTGCCAGCAGGAAGGACAGGGGGCGCCTCTATGGCTACACCTTC. This translates into CASRKDRGRLYGYTF.

The chain is built from TRBV5-1 and TRBJ2-7, with a possible D match to TRBD1 (5 bases). CDR3 size: 17 residues. Germline assignment: CDR1 SGHRS and CDR2 YFSETQ. The V end lost 0 bases, the J end lost 4 bases, and 20 bases lay between the germline ends. Here the CDR3 reads CASSLAPPRQFPYEQYF. In DNA form, the CDR3 reads TGCGCCAGCAGCTTGGCCCCCCCCAGACAGTTCCCGTACGAGCAGTACTTC. The full variable domain, completed using reference TRBV5-1 and TRBJ2-7, is KAGVTQTPRYLIKTRGQQVTLSCSPISGHRSVSWYQQTPGQGLQFLFEYFSETQRNKGNFPGRFSGRQFSNSRSEMNVSTLELGDSALYLCASSLAPPRQFPYEQYFGPGTRLTVT.

This clone was seen only a few times. In DNA, the CDR3 is TGTGCCAGCAGCGTAGCTGCGCAGGGCCCATATGGCTACACCTTC. This translates into CASSVAAQGPYGYTF. The chain joins TRBV9 to TRBJ1-2, with D possibly being TRBD1 (5 bases). V dropped 0 bases and J dropped 5 bases, with 14 bases sitting between them. Germline CDR1 SGDLS, CDR2 YYNGEE. This CDR3 contains 15 residues.

The chain joins TRBV5-1 to TRBJ1-1; possible D gene TRBD1, 6 bases. CDR3 length: 17 residues. Trimming took off 0 bases at V and 3 bases at J, with 18 bases between the two ends. In germline, CDR1 is SGHRS, CDR2 YFSETQ. The CDR3 nucleotides read TGCGCCAGCAGCTTGGCCTCTCGGCCAGGGGTCGACACTGAAGCTTTCTTT. It encodes CASSLASRPGVDTEAFF.

The chain recombines TRBV5-1 with TRBJ2-1; TRBD2 matches at 9 bases. Trimming took 0 bases from V and 2 from J; bases not matched to a gene: 3. Germline-derived CDR1 and CDR2 are SGHRS and YFSETQ. This CDR3 region has 16 residues. The CDR3 nucleotides read TGCGCCAGCAGCTTGGAGCGGGGGGTCACCTACAATGAGCAGTTCTTC. Protein product: CASSLERGVTYNEQFF.

This clone has only one observation. The chain links TRBV5-1 to TRBJ2-5; D may match TRBD1 or TRBD2 (6 bases each). Trimming shortened V by 6 bases and J by 7 bases, and 25 bases separated the two germline ends. This CDR3 comprises 16 residues. The germline V gene has CDR1 SGHRS and CDR2 YFSETQ. The DNA of the CDR3 is TGCGCCAGCACCTATAGGGGGGCTACCCTTAACCCGACCCAGTACTTC. It encodes CASTYRGATLNPTQYF.